This TCR beta chain comes out of a study of T cell changes during pregnancy in multiple sclerosis (dated by TCRdb to the late 2010s). General notes on the study: The study looked at changes in the T cell repertoire across pregnancy in women with multiple sclerosis.

About this clone: There is no known antigen for this receptor. No much larger clone exists at a distance of one base, and base qualities are not known.

The method was the immunoSEQ multiplex PCR assay. In TCRdb, the immuneACCESS table is reduced to in-frame sequences with V and J assigned. These tables do not hold every clone; where another copy was compared, an unresolved V gene accounts for under half, and the others remain unexplained. This sample comprises 75,000 to 95,000 clones, about 91% of them detected only once. About 1.8% of the sample rests with the top ten. The germline V gene yields SGHTA for CDR1 and FQGNSA for CDR2. The CDR3 runs 14 amino acids, cysteine and phenylalanine included. Only CDR3 DNA is held: 42 bases, read in frame from base 1. At the junction V is shortened by 3 bases and J by 5 bases; bases outside the gene matches: 5.

The clonotype was recovered from a female donor in good health, enrolled as a control in a pregnancy study. Recombination connected TRBV7-2 to TRBJ1-2; 8 central bases correspond to TRBD1. This specimen was peripheral blood, taken in the first trimester of pregnancy. This receptor has the CDR3 CASSLTGAWYGYTF. The DNA sequence is given as TGTGCCAGCAGCTTGACAGGGGCCTGGTATGGCTACACCTTC. Beyond the CDR3, the reference TRBV7-2 and TRBJ1-2 genes provide the residues; the full variable domain reads: GAGVSQSPSNKVTEKGKDVELRCDPISGHTALYWYRQSLGQGLEFLIYFQGNSAPDKSGLPSDRFSAERTGGSVSTLTIQRTQQEDSAVYLCASSLTGAWYGYTFGSGTRLTVV.